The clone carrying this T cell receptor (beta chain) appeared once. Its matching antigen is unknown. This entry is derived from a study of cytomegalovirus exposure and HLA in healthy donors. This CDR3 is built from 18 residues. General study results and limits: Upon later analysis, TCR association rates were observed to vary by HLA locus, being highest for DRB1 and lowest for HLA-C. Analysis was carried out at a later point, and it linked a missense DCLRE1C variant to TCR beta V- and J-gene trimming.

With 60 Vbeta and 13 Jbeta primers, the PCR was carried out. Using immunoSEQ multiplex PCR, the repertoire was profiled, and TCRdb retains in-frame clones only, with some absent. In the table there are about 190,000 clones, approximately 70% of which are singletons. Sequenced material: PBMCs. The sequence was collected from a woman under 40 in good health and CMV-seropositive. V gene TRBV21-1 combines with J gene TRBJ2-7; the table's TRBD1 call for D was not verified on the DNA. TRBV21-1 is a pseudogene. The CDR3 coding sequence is TGTGCCAGCAGCAAAGGAGGGGGCGTAGCCCCGATCTCCTACGAGCAGTACTTC. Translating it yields CASSKGGGVAPISYEQYF.